Below, 8 T cell receptor beta chains from the same sample are listed, as sequenced in a study of shared clonotypes between healthy human individuals (dated by TCRdb to between 2020 and 2021). The method behind the library was the immunoSEQ multiplex PCR assay. TCRdb carries this immuneACCESS record with in-frame sequences only. Its versions omit some clonotypes, under half of them owing to an unresolved V gene in the studies checked, with the rest unexplained. The sample has hundreds of thousands of clones on record, 85% to 95% of them singletons. The top ten constitute around 0.12% of the sample. For the CD8 naive samples, CD45RO-negative cells were positively selected for CCR7, yielding a CD45RA+CCR7+ population from which TemRA cells were excluded. Sequenced sample: naive CD8+ T cells sorted from blood. This sample's cell subset or site label indicates: CD45RA+CCR7+. These receptors came from a woman aged 30 to 39 in good health.

The CDR3 here is CASSPHQGTQETQYF. CDR3 nucleotides: TGTGCCAGCAGCCCGCACCAGGGGACACAAGAGACCCAGTACTTC. The rearrangement joins TRBV11-1 to TRBJ2-5, with TRBD1 as a possible D gene (6 bases). The CDR3 runs to 15 residues. Germline assignment: CDR1 SGHAT and CDR2 FQDESV (reference sequence). The ends were cut back, 5 bases at V and 2 bases at J, with 15 bases in the middle.

This clone was counted once. The chain joins TRBV13 to TRBJ1-5, with a tentative D call TRBD1 (5 bases). The CDR3 consists of 14 residues. Looked up from germline, CDR1 is PRHDT and CDR2 is FYEKMQ (reference sequence). The germline V and J ends were trimmed by 1 base and 1 base, with 5 bases remaining between them. This chain's CDR3 is CASSLAGSNQPQHF. CDR3 bases: TGTGCCAGCAGCTTAGCAGGGAGCAATCAGCCCCAGCATTTT.

In regard to this clone: In the same sample, other DNA sequences code for this CDR3. The chain combines TRBV27 with TRBJ2-1; TRBD2 matches at 15 bases. Germline assignment: CDR1 MNHEY and CDR2 SMNVEV (reference sequence). V lost 5 bases, J lost 7 bases, and 3 bases stayed unmatched. The CDR3 spans 15 residues. CDR3 DNA sequence: TGTGCCAGCAGTCCAGGGACTAGCGGGAGGAATGAGCAGTTCTTC. It codes for CASSPGTSGRNEQFF.

The chain uses TRBV7-9 and TRBJ1-1; 9 nucleotides match TRBD1. This CDR3 has 18 amino acids. Germline CDR1 reads SEHNR; CDR2 reads FQNEAQ (reference sequence). The V segment lost 1 base and the J segment 1 base; nucleotides outside the gene matches: 10. CDR3 DNA sequence: TGTGCCAGCAGCTTAGGGCTCCTCGACAGGGGGAGGAACACTGAAGCTTTCTTT. Its translation: CASSLGLLDRGRNTEAFF. Full variable domain (rest looked up from reference TRBV7-9 and TRBJ1-1): DTGVSQNPRHKITKRGQNVTFRCDPISEHNRLYWYRQTLGQGPEFLTYFQNEAQLEKSRLLSDRFSAERPKGSFSTLEIQRTEQGDSAMYLCASSLGLLDRGRNTEAFFGQGTRLTVV.

The chain joins TRBV2 to TRBJ2-6; no clear D. The length of the CDR3 is 14 residues. Germline lookup yields CDR1 SNHLY and CDR2 FYNNEI. Trimming took 8 bases from V and 2 from J, leaving 10 bases between them. CDR3 amino acids: CASVAGPGANVLTF. CDR3 sequence (DNA): TGTGCCAGCGTGGCCGGGCCTGGGGCCAACGTCCTGACTTTC.

This rearrangement joins TRBV28 to TRBJ2-7, with D hard to call. The CDR3 runs to 15 residues. With 2 bases removed from V and 3 bases from J, the gap between germline ends came to 14 bases. Per germline, CDR1 MDHEN and CDR2 SYDVKM. The CDR3 sequence is CASSLEPIEHYEQYF. CDR3 DNA sequence: TGTGCCAGCAGTTTAGAGCCAATCGAGCACTACGAGCAGTACTTC.

The V call is TRBV27, the J call TRBJ1-5, with 7 bases that match TRBD1. From germline, CDR1 is MNHEY and CDR2 SMNVEV (reference sequence). V shed 4 bases and J 2 bases; nucleotides not matched to a gene: 5. CDR3 size: 15 residues. The CDR3 reads CASSSQGFGNQPQHF. The CDR3 DNA reads as TGTGCCAGCAGTTCACAGGGGTTTGGCAATCAGCCCCAGCATTTT.

This clone was seen only once. The chain couples TRBV30 to TRBJ2-5, with 10 bases fitting TRBD2. V shed 6 bases, J shed 11 bases, and the junction held 9 bases outside the gene matches. The CDR3 covers 12 residues. Germline V gene sequence: CDR1 GTSNPN, CDR2 SVGIG (reference sequence). As DNA, the CDR3 is TGTGCCTGTGTTAGACTAGCGGGTGAGCAGTACTTC. This translates into CACVRLAGEQYF.